The 14 T cell receptor beta chains given below trace back to one sample, sequenced in a study of shared clonotypes between healthy human individuals. TCRdb's copy holds only in-frame clones and misses some; the assay was immunoSEQ multiplex PCR. In the table there are over 2,000,000 clones, just under 95% of which are singletons. In the naive CD8 group, cells lacked CD45RO and were positively selected for CCR7, so terminally differentiated effector memory CD45RA+ cells were left out. The sample consisted of naive CD8+ T cells from PBMCs. Every receptor here comes from a man younger than 35 in good health. Some clones in this sample may be carry-over from other donors' samples.

The table lists this clone with a few counts. The V and J genes are TRBV30 and TRBJ2-5; D remains ambiguous. CDR1 is GTSNPN, CDR2 SVGIG, per germline (reference sequence). V was clipped by 7 bases and J by 0 bases, with 12 bases between them. The CDR3 runs 13 residues. The CDR3 region has the DNA TGTGCCTTACTCCCGTCGTACCAAGAGACCCAGTACTTC. This sequence encodes CALLPSYQETQYF.

V usage is TRBV27 and J usage is TRBJ2-3; the match to TRBD1 covers 12 bases. Germline CDR1 is MNHEY and CDR2 is SMNVEV (reference sequence). J gave up 7 bases and V 4 bases, and 18 bases lay outside the gene matches. The CDR3 totals 19 residues. Written as DNA, the CDR3 is TGTGCCAGCAGTTCTTACCTCGGGACAGGGGGCGCGAGGCCGCATACGCAGTATTTT. This gives the protein CASSSYLGTGGARPHTQYF.

V usage is TRBV7-9 and J usage is TRBJ2-5; TRBD2 agrees at 11 bases. V was clipped by 5 bases and J by 2 bases; unmatched bases: 7. CDR3 length: 16 residues. Germline V gene sequence: CDR1 SEHNR, CDR2 FQNEAQ (reference sequence). The CDR3 region has the DNA TGTGCCAGCAGCCCAAGACTAGCGGGACGGCAAGAGACCCAGTACTTC. Amino acid sequence: CASSPRLAGRQETQYF.

This clone was counted once. At the DNA level, this CDR3 is encoded by other sequences in the same sample as well. The gene calls are TRBV27 and TRBJ1-1, with D perhaps matching TRBD1 (5 bases). The CDR3 length is 14 residues. In germline, CDR1 is MNHEY, CDR2 SMNVEV (reference sequence). V was shortened by 2 bases and J by 2 bases, with 9 bases between the two germline ends. This CDR3 reads CASSLGGGNTEAFF. CDR3 sequence (DNA): TGTGCCAGCAGTTTAGGGGGTGGTAACACTGAAGCTTTCTTT.

Of note for this clone: The same CDR3 also results from other DNA sequences found in this sample. The J gene is TRBJ2-1, the V gene TRBV4-3; D is uncertain. The V end lost 0 bases, the J end lost 3 bases, and 3 bases lay between the germline ends. Looked up from germline, CDR1 is LGHNA and CDR2 is YSLEER. The CDR3 sequence is 13 residues long. CDR3 region: CASSQDSYNEQFF. CDR3 bases: TGCGCCAGCAGCCAAGACAGCTACAATGAGCAGTTCTTC.

This clone was observed a few times. V and J are TRBV4-2 and TRBJ1-5, with D perhaps matching TRBD1 (6 bases). The CDR3 consists of 15 residues. Germline loops: CDR1 LGHNA, CDR2 YNFKEQ. The V gene lost 0 bases and the J gene lost 2 bases, with 8 bases spanning the gap. The CDR3 nucleotides are TGTGCCAGCAGCCAAGAGGCAGGGGGCAATCAGCCCCAGCATTTT. As protein: CASSQEAGGNQPQHF.

This chain uses TRBV28 with TRBJ1-2; TRBD1 matches 9 bases. CDR3 length: 15 residues. Germline-derived CDR1 and CDR2 are MDHEN and SYDVKM. Germline trimming cut 6 bases from V and 5 bases from J; bases unmatched to any gene: 10. The CDR3: CASSPEQGALYGYTF. The DNA for the CDR3 is TGTGCCAGCAGCCCCGAACAGGGGGCGTTATATGGCTACACCTTC.

Written as DNA, the CDR3 is TGTGCCAGCAGCTTAGTACCCGAGCCCCCTGGGCCTGGCTACACCTTC. It encodes CASSLVPEPPGPGYTF. The chain links TRBV11-2 to TRBJ1-2, with D unresolved. Looked up from germline, CDR1 is SGHAT and CDR2 is FQNNGV. V shed 1 base and J shed 7 bases, with 19 bases lying between them. The CDR3 sequence is 16 residues long.

The chain recombines TRBV10-3 with TRBJ1-2, with a tentative D call TRBD1 (6 bases). Germline CDR1 is ENHRY and CDR2 is SYGVKD. Trimming left V 6 bases short and J 7 bases short, with 12 bases between. The CDR3 extends over 12 amino acids. CDR3 bases: TGTGCCATCAGCAACAGGGAACGTGGCTACACCTTC. Amino acids: CAISNRERGYTF.

This chain connects TRBV30 to TRBJ1-1, with 7 nucleotides matching TRBD1. The CDR3 has 12 amino acids. Germline loops: CDR1 GTSNPN, CDR2 SVGIG (reference sequence). J lost 3 bases, V lost 8 bases, and 6 bases had no gene match. The CDR3 here is CAAPGGDTEAFF. The DNA for the CDR3 is TGTGCCGCGCCAGGGGGTGACACTGAAGCTTTCTTT.

In regard to this clone: This sample also contains other DNA sequences that code for the same CDR3. V usage is TRBV11-2 and J usage is TRBJ2-7; D not resolved. V gave up 0 bases and J gave up 3 bases, with 9 bases separating them. The CDR3 is 14 residues long. Germline lookup yields CDR1 SGHAT and CDR2 FQNNGV. DNA of the CDR3: TGTGCCAGCAGCTTAGATCTTGGTGGCTACGAGCAGTACTTC. Protein: CASSLDLGGYEQYF.

J is TRBJ2-2 and V is TRBV29-1, with 10 bases matching TRBD2. This CDR3 is built from 15 residues. CDR1 SQVTM and CDR2 ANQGSEA come from the germline V gene. V lost 0 bases to trimming and J lost 6 bases; unmatched junction nucleotides: 4. The CDR3 sequence: CSVEEGAGGPGELFF. The CDR3 DNA reads as TGCAGCGTTGAAGAGGGAGCGGGAGGGCCCGGGGAGCTGTTTTTT.

This clone turned up a few times. The chain combines TRBV10-3 with TRBJ1-2; D remains ambiguous. The length of the CDR3 is 14 residues. V lost 3 bases and J lost 1, with 9 bases in between. Germline CDR1 is ENHRY and CDR2 is SYGVKD. CDR3 DNA: TGTGCCATCAGTGAAAGCAGCGTTAACTATGGCTACACCTTC. Protein product: CAISESSVNYGYTF.

The chain recombines TRBV9 with TRBJ2-1; D might be TRBD2 (5 bases). CDR1 SGDLS and CDR2 YYNGEE come from the germline V gene. Trimming pared 1 base from V and 5 bases from J, leaving 10 bases between. This CDR3 spans 14 amino acids. For the CDR3, the DNA is TGTGCCAGCAGCGTATTTGGGCGGGACAATGAGCAGTTCTTC. Its translation: CASSVFGRDNEQFF.